These 4 T cell receptor beta chains share one sample of origin, sequenced in a study of identical twins. One entry per CDR3 protein results from TCRdb running MiXCR on the 5' RACE reads. This sample has around 960,000 distinct CDR3 sequences, with 9% to 15% found just once. The same data also went into a second study, on yellow fever vaccine responses in identical twins.

Sequences were obtained from PBMCs. The receptors come from a woman between 18 and 29 years old in good health.

This clonotype occurred many times. The V call is TRBV28, the J call TRBJ2-1; a weak D match, TRBD1 (6 bases). Germline V gene data show CDR1 as MDHEN and CDR2 as SYDVKM. The CDR3 contains 16 residues. V was shortened by 4 bases and J by 13 bases, with 26 bases between the two germline ends. The chain's CDR3 is CASSSPTFRGQTDQFF. The CDR3 nucleotides read TGTGCCAGCAGTTCCCCTACCTTCCGCGGACAGACAGACCAGTTCTTC. Using reference TRBV28 and TRBJ2-1 for the parts outside the CDR3, the full variable domain is DVKVTQSSRYLVKRTGEKVFLECVQDMDHENMFWYRQDPGLGLRLIYFSYDVKMKEKGDIPEGYSVSREKKERFSLILESASTNQTSMYLCASSSPTFRGQTDQFFGPGTRLTVL.

The chain couples TRBV7-9 to TRBJ1-1, with TRBD1 as a possible D gene (6 bases). The V end was cut by 4 bases, the J end by 4 bases, with 13 bases between. CDR3 length equals 14 residues. Germline CDR1 and CDR2: SEHNR and FQNEAQ (reference sequence). This chain's CDR3 is CASSSDRRVTEAFF. Here the CDR3 DNA reads TGTGCCAGCAGCTCTGACAGGAGGGTCACTGAAGCTTTCTTT.

This clonotype occurred a few times. In DNA form, the CDR3 reads TGCAGTGCTAGACCTTCTAGCGGGAGGGCCGATCTCGCCAAAAACATTCAGTACTTC. As protein: CSARPSSGRADLAKNIQYF. This chain links TRBV20-1 with TRBJ2-4; 12 nucleotides agree with TRBD2. CDR3 length equals 19 residues. Trimming removed 2 bases from V and 1 base from J; junction bases left unmatched: 12. CDR1 is DFQATT and CDR2 is SNEGSKA in the germline V gene (reference sequence).

This clonotype showed up just a few times. This chain links TRBV3-1 with TRBJ2-1; TRBD2 matches at 13 bases. The CDR3 extends over 18 amino acids. J gave up 6 bases and V 3 bases, and 11 bases lay outside the gene matches. CDR1 LGHDT and CDR2 YNNKEL come from the germline V gene (reference sequence). The CDR3 DNA reads as TGTGCCAGCAGCCAGGACAGACTAGCGGGAGGATCGGTCAATGAGCAGTTCTTC. Protein: CASSQDRLAGGSVNEQFF.